This entry features one T cell receptor beta chain sequence. This entry belongs to a study of T cells expressing NK-cell markers. Germline V CDR1 and CDR2: KGHDR, SFDVKD. This CDR3 is built from 11 residues. Each CDR3 protein gets one entry in TCRdb, which reprocessed the 5' RACE reads and gives no DNA. This sample's table reports about 430,000 distinct CDR3 sequences. Sequenced: blood T cells: a sorted CD56 or NKG2C T cell subset, CD4+ or CD8+ T cells, or bulk PBMC T cells (not recorded which). The rearrangement uses TRBV24-1 and TRBJ2-3. The TCR sequence derives from a woman in her forties or fifties in good health. The CDR3 region is CATSLGDTQYF.